A single sample gave rise to the 23 T cell receptor beta chains below, sequenced in a study of control samples from healthy donors and cancer patients. Profiled with immunoSEQ multiplex PCR; TCRdb holds only in-frame clones, not every one. The table has some 150,000 clones, 85% to 95% seen once; the top ten hold roughly 4.3%. Input material: blood. The origin of the receptors is a woman aged 60 to 75 in good health.

This clone was seen a few times. V usage is TRBV28 and J usage is TRBJ1-6, with D possibly matching TRBD1 (5 bases). The CDR3 sequence is 15 residues long. Germline V gene data show CDR1 as MDHEN and CDR2 as SYDVKM. Deletions cut 7 bases from V and 1 base from J, with 11 bases between. The CDR3 nucleotides read TGTGCCAGCACCCTTAGGGGTTCCTATAATTCACCCCTCCACTTT. This encodes CASTLRGSYNSPLHF.

V gene TRBV6-2 or TRBV6-3 combines with J gene TRBJ2-5; D unresolved. The CDR3 length is 16 residues. Germline V lookup: CDR1 MNHEY, CDR2 SVGEGT. The ends were cut back, 0 bases at V and 1 base at J, with 12 bases in the middle. CDR3 loop: CASSYSPRPGQETQYF. In DNA, the CDR3 is TGTGCCAGCAGTTACTCCCCGCGCCCAGGCCAAGAGACCCAGTACTTC.

The chain has TRBV6-5 and TRBJ1-5; 8 bases map to TRBD1. The CDR3 loop spans 15 amino acids. The germline CDR1 and CDR2 sequences are MNHEY and SVGAGI. After removal of 0 bases from V and 7 bases from J, the junction contained 5 bases not matched to a gene. CDR3 protein: CASSYSGQGGQPQHF. CDR3 bases: TGTGCCAGCAGTTACTCCGGACAGGGAGGGCAGCCCCAGCATTTT.

This chain joins TRBV3-1 (or the pseudogene TRBV3-2) and TRBJ2-3; D is possibly TRBD2 (6 bases). V gave up 1 base and J gave up 4 bases, with 15 bases separating them. Germline loops: CDR1 LGHDT, CDR2 YNNKEL (reference sequence). This CDR3 has 16 amino acids. The CDR3 region is CASSQVMGLGPDTQYF. CDR3 bases: TGTGCCAGCAGCCAAGTGATGGGACTGGGACCAGATACGCAGTATTTT.

The CDR3 region is CASSLGDTEAFF. The CDR3 DNA follows: TGTGCCAGCAGCCTCGGGGACACTGAAGCTTTCTTT. This sequence joins TRBV11-2 and TRBJ1-1, with D unresolved. Trimming shortened V by 5 bases and J by 3 bases, and 7 bases separated the two germline ends. CDR1 and CDR2 from the germline V gene are SGHAT and FQNNGV. The CDR3 totals 12 residues.

The CDR3 spells CASSEDRAGSNSPLHF. The CDR3, as DNA: TGTGCCAGCAGTGAAGATAGGGCAGGGAGTAATTCACCCCTCCACTTT. The gene calls are TRBV2 and TRBJ1-6; D is perhaps TRBD1 (5 bases). Between the trimmed V and J ends, which lost 1 base and 6 bases, there was a span of 13 bases. The CDR3 extends over 16 amino acids. The germline gives CDR1 SNHLY, CDR2 FYNNEI.

This chain links TRBV27 with TRBJ2-7; TRBD1 matches 9 bases. J was trimmed by 3 bases and V by 6 bases; bases with no gene match: 9. The CDR3 covers 15 residues. CDR1 and CDR2 (germline): MNHEY, SMNVEV (reference sequence). Here the CDR3 reads CASSLLGQGIYEQYF. In nucleotides, the CDR3 is TGTGCCAGCAGCCTCTTGGGACAGGGAATCTACGAGCAGTACTTC.

The rearrangement joins TRBV6-1 to TRBJ2-7; 10 nucleotides agree with TRBD2. Losses at the gene ends were 3 bases for V and 6 bases for J; bases not matched to a gene: 8. The CDR3 has 15 residues. CDR1 is MNHNS, CDR2 SASEGT, per germline. The CDR3 here is CASSEVSGRMFEQYF. The CDR3 DNA reads TGTGCCAGCAGTGAGGTTAGCGGGAGGATGTTCGAGCAGTACTTC.

On this clone: An end of the junction does not agree with germline; a read error may underlie this. This rearrangement joins TRBV6-4 to TRBJ1-3, with D uncertain. Per germline, CDR1 MRHNA and CDR2 SNTAGT. The CDR3 has 18 residues. CDR3 sequence: CASSDPNESGSSGNAIYF. In DNA, the CDR3 is TGTGCCAGCAGTGACCCTAATGAAAGCGGGAGCTCTGGAAACGCCATATATTTT.

The rearrangement links TRBV3-1 (or the pseudogene TRBV3-2) to TRBJ1-4; TRBD1 matches at 10 bases. The germline CDR1 and CDR2 sequences are LGHDT and YNNKEL (reference sequence). With V trimmed by 0 bases and J by 8 bases, 3 bases remained unmatched. The CDR3 extends over 15 amino acids. CDR3 DNA: TGTGCCAGCAGCCAAGAGGGACAGGGGAGAGAAAAACTGTTTTTT. This encodes CASSQEGQGREKLFF.

The V gene is TRBV15, the J gene TRBJ1-1, with TRBD1 matching over 7 bases. Trimming cost V 5 bases and J 5 bases; bases outside gene matches: 11. The CDR3 loop spans 15 amino acids. Germline CDR1 and CDR2: LNHNV and YYDKDF (reference sequence). The CDR3 DNA sequence: TGTGCCACCAGCGAAACTGACAGGGCGGCGACTGAAGCTTTCTTT. Its translation is CATSETDRAATEAFF.

This clone is a singleton in its sample. The V and J genes are TRBV5-4 and TRBJ2-2; perhaps TRBD1 as D (7 bases). CDR1 is SGHNT and CDR2 is YYREEE in the germline V gene (reference sequence). The CDR3 length is 16 residues. Trimming took off 3 bases at V and 6 bases at J, with 18 bases between the two ends. CDR3 amino acids: CASSSVGGGSSGELFF. The DNA for the CDR3 is TGTGCCAGCAGCTCCGTTGGAGGGGGCTCCTCCGGGGAGCTGTTTTTT.

The rearrangement joins TRBV2 to TRBJ1-1; weak D call: TRBD1 (6 bases). This CDR3 has 15 amino acids. Germline loops: CDR1 SNHLY, CDR2 FYNNEI. V dropped 3 bases and J dropped 5 bases, with 16 bases sitting between them. CDR3 coding DNA: TGTGCCAGCAGTGAGTTGGGTCAGGGGTATACTGAAGCTTTCTTT. Translated, it gives CASSELGQGYTEAFF.

This chain uses TRBV30 with TRBJ1-5; D is possibly TRBD1 (5 bases). Looked up from germline, CDR1 is GTSNPN and CDR2 is SVGIG (reference sequence). V was cut by 3 bases and J by 4 bases, with 10 bases left in between. The length of the CDR3 is 13 residues. The CDR3 is CAWSEDINQPQHF. As DNA, the CDR3 is TGTGCCTGGAGCGAGGACATAAATCAGCCCCAGCATTTT.

The chain combines TRBV6-2 or TRBV6-3 with TRBJ1-4; no clear D gene. Trimming took off 6 bases at V and 2 bases at J, with 7 bases between the two ends. The CDR3 totals 13 residues. From germline, CDR1 is MNHEY and CDR2 SVGEGT. In nucleotides, the CDR3 is TGTGCCAGCAGCTGGCACACTAATGAAAAACTGTTTTTT. Encoded protein: CASSWHTNEKLFF.

The chain recombines TRBV14 with TRBJ1-1; D is unclear. The CDR3 length is 18 residues. Between the trimmed V and J ends, which lost 1 base and 0 bases, there was a span of 18 bases. Per the germline V gene, CDR1 is SGHDN and CDR2 is FVKESK. In DNA form, the CDR3 reads TGTGCCAGCAGCCAAGCTACTTCGACATTTCTAATGAACACTGAAGCTTTCTTT. This translates into CASSQATSTFLMNTEAFF.

The rearrangement uses TRBV5-1 and TRBJ1-2; D might be TRBD1 (5 bases). Germline CDR1 is SGHRS and CDR2 is YFSETQ. Trimming stripped 4 bases from V and 0 bases from J, with 10 bases between. The CDR3 is made up of 14 amino acids. CDR3 nucleotide sequence: TGCGCCAGCAGCCCGGGACCTGCTAACTATGGCTACACCTTC. Amino acid sequence: CASSPGPANYGYTF.

V is TRBV27 and J is TRBJ2-6; D perhaps matches TRBD1 (5 bases). CDR1 and CDR2 from the germline V gene are MNHEY and SMNVEV (reference sequence). The CDR3 is made up of 14 amino acids. V lost 6 bases and J 4 bases, leaving 10 bases between the germline ends. CDR3 in DNA: TGTGCCAGCAGCAGGGATTTGGGGGCCAACGTCCTGACTTTC. The encoded protein is CASSRDLGANVLTF.

In this sample, this clone turned up a few times. This rearrangement joins TRBV19 to TRBJ1-6; D gene unclear. The CDR3 totals 13 residues. Germline V CDR1 and CDR2: LNHDA, SQIVND (reference sequence). With 0 bases removed from V and 9 bases from J, the gap between germline ends came to 6 bases. The CDR3: CASSIDRSSPLHF. The CDR3 DNA reads as TGTGCCAGTAGTATAGATCGGAGTTCACCCCTCCACTTT.

The count of this clone is one. V gene TRBV29-1 combines with J gene TRBJ2-5; 9 bases line up with TRBD1. The CDR3 length is 14 residues. Unmatched junction bases numbered 8, after V lost 7 bases and J lost 2 bases. In germline, CDR1 is SQVTM, CDR2 ANQGSEA. CDR3: CSALGTGTQETQYF. CDR3 nucleotides: TGCAGCGCCTTAGGGACAGGGACGCAAGAGACCCAGTACTTC. The variable domain in full, completed from reference TRBV29-1 and TRBJ2-5, reads SAVISQKPSRDICQRGTSLTIQCQVDSQVTMMFWYRQQPGQSLTLIATANQGSEATYESGFVIDKFPISRPNLTFSTLTVSNMSPEDSSIYLCSALGTGTQETQYFGPGTRLLVL.

The rearrangement links TRBV7-9 to TRBJ1-4; TRBD1 aligns across 9 bases. Germline CDR1 is SEHNR and CDR2 is FQNEAQ (reference sequence). This CDR3 spans 16 amino acids. Trimming cost V 4 bases and J 7 bases; bases outside gene matches: 10. The CDR3 DNA reads as TGTGCCAGCAGCTCCTTATCCGGGACAGGGCGTGAAAAACTGTTTTTT. Its protein product is CASSSLSGTGREKLFF.

The chain has TRBV18 and TRBJ1-1; 7 positions match TRBD1. CDR1 and CDR2 (germline): KGHSH, LQKENI. This CDR3 region has 14 residues. Trimming removed 6 bases from V and 4 bases from J; junction bases left unmatched: 8. The DNA for the CDR3 is TGTGCCAGCTCCTCGACAGGGATGGGCACTGAAGCTTTCTTT. Translation gives CASSSTGMGTEAFF.

V and J are TRBV11-2 and TRBJ1-5, with a possible D match to TRBD1 (6 bases). CDR1 and CDR2 (germline): SGHAT, FQNNGV. The CDR3 sequence is 14 residues long. V shed 5 bases and J shed 3 bases, with 11 bases lying between them. CDR3 protein: CASSRTGTNQPQHF. CDR3 DNA sequence: TGTGCCAGCAGCCGAACAGGGACCAATCAGCCCCAGCATTTT.